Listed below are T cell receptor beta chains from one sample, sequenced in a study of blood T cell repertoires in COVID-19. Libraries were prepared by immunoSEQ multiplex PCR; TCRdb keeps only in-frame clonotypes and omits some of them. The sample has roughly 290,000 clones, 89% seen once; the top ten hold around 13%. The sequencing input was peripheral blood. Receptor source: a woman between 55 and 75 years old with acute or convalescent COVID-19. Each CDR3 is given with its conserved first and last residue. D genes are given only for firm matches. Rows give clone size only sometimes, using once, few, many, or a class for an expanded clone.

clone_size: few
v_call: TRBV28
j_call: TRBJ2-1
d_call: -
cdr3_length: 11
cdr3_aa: CASGQYNEQFF
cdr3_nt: TGTGCCAGCGGACAGTACAATGAGCAGTTCTTC

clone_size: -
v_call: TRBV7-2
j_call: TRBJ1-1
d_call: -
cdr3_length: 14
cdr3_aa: CASSLTGRNTEAFF
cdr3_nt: TGTGCCAGCAGCTTAACAGGGAGGAACACTGAAGCTTTCTTT

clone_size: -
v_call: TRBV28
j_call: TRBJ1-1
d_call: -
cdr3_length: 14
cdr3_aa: CASSRLGANTEAFF
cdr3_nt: TGTGCCAGCAGTAGGTTGGGGGCAAACACTGAAGCTTTCTTT

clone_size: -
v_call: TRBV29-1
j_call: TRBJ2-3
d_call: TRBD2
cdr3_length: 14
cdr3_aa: CSVGDRGGGDTQYF
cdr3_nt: TGCAGCGTTGGAGACCGGGGGGGCGGAGATACGCAGTATTTT

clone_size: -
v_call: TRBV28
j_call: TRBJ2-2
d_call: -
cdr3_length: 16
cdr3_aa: CASSFSFGGNTGELFF
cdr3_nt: TGTGCCAGCAGTTTTAGCTTCGGAGGGAACACCGGGGAGCTGTTTTTT

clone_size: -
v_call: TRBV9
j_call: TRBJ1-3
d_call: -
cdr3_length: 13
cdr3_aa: CASSGPAGNTIYF
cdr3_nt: TGTGCCAGCAGCGGGCCCGCTGGAAACACCATATATTTT

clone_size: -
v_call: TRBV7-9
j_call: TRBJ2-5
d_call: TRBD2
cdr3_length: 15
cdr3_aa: CASSLAWGGQETQYF
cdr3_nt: TGTGCCAGCAGCTTAGCTTGGGGGGGCCAAGAGACCCAGTACTTC

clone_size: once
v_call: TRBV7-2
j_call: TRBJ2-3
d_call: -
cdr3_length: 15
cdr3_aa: CASSLWTQNTDTQYF
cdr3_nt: TGTGCCAGCAGCTTATGGACACAAAACACAGATACGCAGTATTTT

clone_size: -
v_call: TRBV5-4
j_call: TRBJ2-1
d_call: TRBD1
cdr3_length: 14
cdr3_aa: CASSLGDRAPEQFF
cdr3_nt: TGTGCCAGCAGCTTGGGGGACAGGGCCCCTGAGCAGTTCTTC

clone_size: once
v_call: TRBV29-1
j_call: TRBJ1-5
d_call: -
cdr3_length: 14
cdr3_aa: CSVGGVGGHQPQHF
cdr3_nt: TGCAGCGTTGGGGGAGTGGGGGGTCATCAGCCCCAGCATTTT

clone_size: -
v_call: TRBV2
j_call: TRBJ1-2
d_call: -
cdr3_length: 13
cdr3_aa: CASRTDYGVGYTF
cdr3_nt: TGTGCCAGCAGGACGGACTATGGGGTCGGCTACACCTTC

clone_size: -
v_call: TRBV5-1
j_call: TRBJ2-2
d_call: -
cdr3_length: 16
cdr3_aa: CASSLGGTRNTGELFF
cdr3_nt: TGCGCCAGCAGCTTGGGCGGGACTCGGAACACCGGGGAGCTGTTTTTT

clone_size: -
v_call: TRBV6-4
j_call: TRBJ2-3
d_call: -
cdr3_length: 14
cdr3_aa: CASSGGVSTDTQYF
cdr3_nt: TGTGCCAGCAGTGGGGGGGTGAGCACAGATACGCAGTATTTT

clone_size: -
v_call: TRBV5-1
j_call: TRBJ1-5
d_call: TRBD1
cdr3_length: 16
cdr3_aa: CASSWGDRFETEPQHF
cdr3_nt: TGCGCCAGCAGCTGGGGGGACAGGTTTGAGACAGAGCCCCAGCATTTT

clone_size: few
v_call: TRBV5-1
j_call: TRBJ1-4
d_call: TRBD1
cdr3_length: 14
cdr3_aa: CASSLGQGREKLFF
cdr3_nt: TGCGCCAGCAGCCTGGGACAGGGTCGCGAAAAACTGTTTTTT

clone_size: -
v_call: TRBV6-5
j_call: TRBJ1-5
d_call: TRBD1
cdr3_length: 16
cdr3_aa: CASSYSTGGGNQPQHF
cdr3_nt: TGTGCCAGCAGTTACTCCACAGGGGGCGGGAATCAGCCCCAGCATTTT

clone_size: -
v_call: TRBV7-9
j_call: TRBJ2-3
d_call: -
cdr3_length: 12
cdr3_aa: CASSLDRNTQYF
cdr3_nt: TGTGCCAGCAGCTTAGACAGGAATACGCAGTATTTT

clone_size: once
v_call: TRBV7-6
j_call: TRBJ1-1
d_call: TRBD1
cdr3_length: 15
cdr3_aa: CASSRQGVVDTEAFF
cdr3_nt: TGTGCCAGCAGCAGACAGGGGGTGGTAGACACTGAAGCTTTCTTT

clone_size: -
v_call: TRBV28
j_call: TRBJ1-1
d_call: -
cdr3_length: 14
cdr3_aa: CASEPAGAGTEAFF
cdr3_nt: TGTGCCAGCGAACCGGCAGGGGCGGGCACTGAAGCTTTCTTT

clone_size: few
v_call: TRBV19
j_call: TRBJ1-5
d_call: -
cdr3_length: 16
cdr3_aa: CASSISGVRGNQPQHF
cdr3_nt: TGTGCCAGTAGTATATCTGGGGTCAGGGGCAATCAGCCCCAGCATTTT

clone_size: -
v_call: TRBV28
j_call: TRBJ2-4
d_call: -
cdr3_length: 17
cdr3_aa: CASSLPLPGTLPNIQYF
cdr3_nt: TGTGCCAGCAGCCTACCCTTACCCGGGACACTCCCCAACATTCAGTACTTC

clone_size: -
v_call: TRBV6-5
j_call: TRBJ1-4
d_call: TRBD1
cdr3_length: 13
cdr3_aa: CASSRTGPEKLFF
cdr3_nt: TGTGCCAGCAGTAGGACAGGGCCCGAAAAACTGTTTTTT

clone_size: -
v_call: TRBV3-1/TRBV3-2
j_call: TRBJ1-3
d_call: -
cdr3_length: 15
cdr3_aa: CASSQTGRSGNTIYF
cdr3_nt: TGTGCCAGCAGCCAAACAGGGAGATCTGGAAACACCATATATTTT

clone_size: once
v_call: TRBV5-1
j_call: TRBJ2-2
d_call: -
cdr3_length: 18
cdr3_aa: CASSSGWTGDTNTGELFF
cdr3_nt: TGCGCCAGCAGCTCAGGGTGGACGGGCGATACGAACACCGGGGAGCTGTTTTTT

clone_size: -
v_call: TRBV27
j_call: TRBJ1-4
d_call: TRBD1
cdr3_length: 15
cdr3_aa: CASTRTGGKVEKLFF
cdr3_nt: TGTGCCAGCACCAGGACAGGGGGCAAGGTCGAAAAACTGTTTTTT

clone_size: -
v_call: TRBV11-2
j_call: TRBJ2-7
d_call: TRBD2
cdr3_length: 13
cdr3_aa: CASGGRSSYEQYF
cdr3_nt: TGTGCCAGCGGCGGGAGGAGCTCCTACGAGCAGTACTTC

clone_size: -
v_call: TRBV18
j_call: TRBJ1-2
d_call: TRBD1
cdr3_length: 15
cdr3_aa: CASSPLQGVRYGYTF
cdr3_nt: TGTGCCAGCTCACCCTTACAGGGGGTTCGCTATGGCTACACCTTC

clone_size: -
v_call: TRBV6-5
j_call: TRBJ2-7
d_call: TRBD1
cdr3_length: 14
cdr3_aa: CASRTGQVTYEQYF
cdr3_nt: TGTGCCAGCAGAACAGGACAGGTGACCTACGAGCAGTACTTC

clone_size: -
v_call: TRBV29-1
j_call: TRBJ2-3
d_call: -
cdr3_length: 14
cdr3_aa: CSAWRRGPTDTQYF
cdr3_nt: TGCAGCGCCTGGAGGCGGGGGCCCACAGATACGCAGTATTTT

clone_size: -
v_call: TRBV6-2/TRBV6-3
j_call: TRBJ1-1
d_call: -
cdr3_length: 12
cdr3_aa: CASSRTETEAFF
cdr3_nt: TGTGCCAGCAGCCGGACAGAGACTGAAGCTTTCTTT

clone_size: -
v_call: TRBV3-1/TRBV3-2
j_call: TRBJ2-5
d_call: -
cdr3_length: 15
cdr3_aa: CASSQDGGLKETQYF
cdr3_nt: TGTGCCAGCAGCCAAGATGGGGGGTTAAAAGAGACCCAGTACTTC

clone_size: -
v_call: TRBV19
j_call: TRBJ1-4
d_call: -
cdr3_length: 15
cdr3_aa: CASSVQAPGNEKLFF
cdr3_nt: TGTGCCAGTAGTGTCCAGGCCCCGGGGAATGAAAAACTGTTTTTT

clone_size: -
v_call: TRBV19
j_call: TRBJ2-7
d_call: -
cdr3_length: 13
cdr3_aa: CASSPGAPYEQYF
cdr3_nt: TGTGCCAGTAGTCCAGGGGCCCCCTACGAGCAGTACTTC

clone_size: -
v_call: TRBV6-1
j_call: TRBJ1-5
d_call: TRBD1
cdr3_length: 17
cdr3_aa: CASSEARGQGSNQPQHF
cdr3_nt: TGTGCCAGCAGTGAAGCCCGGGGACAGGGGAGCAATCAGCCCCAGCATTTT

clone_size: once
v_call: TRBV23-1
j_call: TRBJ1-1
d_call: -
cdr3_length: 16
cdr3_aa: CASSPWTTGVGTEAFF
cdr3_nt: TGCGCCAGCAGTCCATGGACAACTGGGGTTGGGACTGAAGCTTTCTTT

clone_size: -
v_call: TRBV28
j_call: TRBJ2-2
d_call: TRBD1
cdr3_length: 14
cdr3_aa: CASRGQGRTGELFF
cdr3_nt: TGTGCCAGCAGAGGACAGGGGCGCACCGGGGAGCTGTTTTTT

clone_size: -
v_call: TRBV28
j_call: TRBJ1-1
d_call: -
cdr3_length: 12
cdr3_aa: CASSLGEGKAFF
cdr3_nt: TGTGCCAGCAGTTTGGGGGAGGGGAAAGCTTTCTTT

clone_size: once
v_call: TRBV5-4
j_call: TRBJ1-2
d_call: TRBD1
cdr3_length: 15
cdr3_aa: CASSPAGQGFGGYTF
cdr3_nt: TGTGCCAGCAGCCCAGCGGGACAGGGGTTCGGAGGCTACACCTTC

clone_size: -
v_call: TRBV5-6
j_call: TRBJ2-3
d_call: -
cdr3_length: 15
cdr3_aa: CASSLWAGGGDTQYF
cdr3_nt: TGTGCCAGCAGCTTGTGGGCAGGTGGAGGGGATACGCAGTATTTT

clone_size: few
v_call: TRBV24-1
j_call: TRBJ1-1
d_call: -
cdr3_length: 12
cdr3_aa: CATSDSDTEAFF
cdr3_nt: TGTGCCACCAGTGACTCGGACACTGAAGCTTTCTTT

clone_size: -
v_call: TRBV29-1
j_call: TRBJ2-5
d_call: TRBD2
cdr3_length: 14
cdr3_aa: CSVVTSGRVETQYF
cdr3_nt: TGCAGCGTAGTGACTAGCGGGAGGGTGGAGACCCAGTACTTC

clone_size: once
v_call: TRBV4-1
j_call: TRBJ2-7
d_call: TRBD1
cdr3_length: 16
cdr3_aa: CASSPLPGDRGYEQYF
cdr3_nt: TGCGCCAGCAGCCCACTTCCTGGGGACAGGGGGTACGAGCAGTACTTC

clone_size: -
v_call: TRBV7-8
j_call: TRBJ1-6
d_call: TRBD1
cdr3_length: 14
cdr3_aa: CASSLRDSSSPLHF
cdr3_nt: TGTGCCAGCAGCTTACGGGACAGCTCGTCACCCCTCCACTTT

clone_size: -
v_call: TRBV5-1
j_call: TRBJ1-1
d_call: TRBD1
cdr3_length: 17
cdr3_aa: CASSLEGTGGLNTEAFF
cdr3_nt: TGCGCCAGCAGCTTGGAGGGGACAGGGGGCCTGAACACTGAAGCTTTCTTT

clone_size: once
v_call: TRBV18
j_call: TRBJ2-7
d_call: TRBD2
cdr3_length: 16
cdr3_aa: CASSPEGTSGSYEQYF
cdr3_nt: TGTGCCAGCTCACCGGAAGGGACTAGCGGCTCCTACGAGCAGTACTTC

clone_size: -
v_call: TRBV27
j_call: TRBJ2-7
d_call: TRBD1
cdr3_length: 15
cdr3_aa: CASSLPGQGSHEQYF
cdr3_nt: TGTGCCAGCAGTTTGCCGGGACAGGGATCCCACGAGCAGTACTTC

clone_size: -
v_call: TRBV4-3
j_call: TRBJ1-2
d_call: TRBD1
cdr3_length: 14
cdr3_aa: CASSHRTGIYGYTF
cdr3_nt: TGCGCCAGCAGCCATCGGACAGGGATCTATGGCTACACCTTC

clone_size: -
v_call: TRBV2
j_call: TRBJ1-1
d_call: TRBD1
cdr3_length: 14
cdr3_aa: CASRDRGSGTEAFF
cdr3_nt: TGTGCCAGCAGGGACAGGGGCAGCGGCACTGAAGCTTTCTTT